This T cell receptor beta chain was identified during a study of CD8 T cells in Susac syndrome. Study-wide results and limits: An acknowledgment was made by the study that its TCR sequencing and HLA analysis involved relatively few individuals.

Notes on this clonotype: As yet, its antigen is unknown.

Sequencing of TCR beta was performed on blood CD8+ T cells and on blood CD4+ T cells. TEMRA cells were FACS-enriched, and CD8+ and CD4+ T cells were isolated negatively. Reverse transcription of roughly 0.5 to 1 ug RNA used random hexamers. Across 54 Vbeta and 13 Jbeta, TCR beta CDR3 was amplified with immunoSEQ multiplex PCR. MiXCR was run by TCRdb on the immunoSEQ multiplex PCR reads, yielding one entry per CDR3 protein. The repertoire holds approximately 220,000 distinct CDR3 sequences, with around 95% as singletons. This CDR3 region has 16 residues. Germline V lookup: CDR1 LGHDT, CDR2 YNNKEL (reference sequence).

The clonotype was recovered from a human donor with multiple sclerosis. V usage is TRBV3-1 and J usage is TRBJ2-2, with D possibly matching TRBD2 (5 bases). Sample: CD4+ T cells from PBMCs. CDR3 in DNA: TGTGGAACGACGGCGGGTAACGCCCTAAACACCGGGGAGCTGTTTTTT. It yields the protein CGTTAGNALNTGELFF.